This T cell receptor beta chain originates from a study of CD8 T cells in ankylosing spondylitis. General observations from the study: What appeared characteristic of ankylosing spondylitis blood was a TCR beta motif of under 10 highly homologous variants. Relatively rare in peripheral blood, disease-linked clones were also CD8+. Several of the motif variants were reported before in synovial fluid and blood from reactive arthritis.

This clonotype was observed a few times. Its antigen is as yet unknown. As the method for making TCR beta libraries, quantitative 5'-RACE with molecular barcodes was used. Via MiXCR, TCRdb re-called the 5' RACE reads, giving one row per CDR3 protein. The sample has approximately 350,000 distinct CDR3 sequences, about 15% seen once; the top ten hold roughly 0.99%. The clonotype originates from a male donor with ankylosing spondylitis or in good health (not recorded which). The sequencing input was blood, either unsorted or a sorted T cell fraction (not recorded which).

In nucleotides, the CDR3 is TGTGCCAGCAGCCCGTCGATTAACACTGAAGCTTTCTTT. This encodes CASSPSINTEAFF. The chain carries TRBV12-3 or TRBV12-4 and TRBJ1-1; D is uncertain. V was shortened by 6 bases and J by 2 bases, with 10 bases between the two germline ends. The CDR3 runs 13 residues.